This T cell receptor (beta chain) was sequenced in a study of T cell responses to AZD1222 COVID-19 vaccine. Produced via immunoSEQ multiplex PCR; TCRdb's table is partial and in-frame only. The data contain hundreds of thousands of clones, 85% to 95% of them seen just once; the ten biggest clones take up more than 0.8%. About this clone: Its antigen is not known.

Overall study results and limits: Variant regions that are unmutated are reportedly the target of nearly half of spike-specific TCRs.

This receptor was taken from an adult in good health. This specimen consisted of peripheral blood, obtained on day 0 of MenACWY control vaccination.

In DNA, the CDR3 is TGTGCCAGCAGCATAAACGTGGGGTATCAGCCCCAGCATTTT. Translating gives CASSINVGYQPQHF. The chain employs TRBV6-5 and TRBJ1-5, with D hard to call. V was cut by 6 bases and J by 5 bases, with 14 bases left in between. From germline, CDR1 is MNHEY and CDR2 SVGAGI. CDR3 length: 14 amino acids.